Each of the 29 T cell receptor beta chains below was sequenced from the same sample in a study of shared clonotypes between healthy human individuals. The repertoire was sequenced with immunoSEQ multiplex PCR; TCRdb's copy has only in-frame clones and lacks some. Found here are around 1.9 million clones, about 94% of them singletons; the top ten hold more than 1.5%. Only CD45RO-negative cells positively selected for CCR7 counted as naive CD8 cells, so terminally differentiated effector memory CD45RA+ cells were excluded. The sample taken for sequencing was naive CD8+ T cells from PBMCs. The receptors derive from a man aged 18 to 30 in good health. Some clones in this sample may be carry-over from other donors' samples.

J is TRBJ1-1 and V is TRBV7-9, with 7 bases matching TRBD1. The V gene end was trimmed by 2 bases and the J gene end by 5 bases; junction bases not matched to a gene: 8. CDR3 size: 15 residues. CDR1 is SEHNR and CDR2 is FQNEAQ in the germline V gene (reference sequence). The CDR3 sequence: CASSLNQGVWTEAFF. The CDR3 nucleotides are TGTGCCAGCAGCTTAAACCAGGGGGTTTGGACTGAAGCTTTCTTT.

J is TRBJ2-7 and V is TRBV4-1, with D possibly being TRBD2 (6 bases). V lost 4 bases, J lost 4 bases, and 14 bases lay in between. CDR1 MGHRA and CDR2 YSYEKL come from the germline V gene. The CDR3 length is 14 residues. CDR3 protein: CASSPERGTYEQYF. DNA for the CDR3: TGCGCCAGCAGCCCGGAACGGGGGACTTACGAGCAGTACTTC.

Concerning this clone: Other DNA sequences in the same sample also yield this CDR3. The CDR3 DNA reads as TGTGCCAGCAGTCTTGGACACAATGAGCAGTTCTTC. This gives the protein CASSLGHNEQFF. The chain carries TRBV27 and TRBJ2-1; D gene uncertain. The V gene lost 5 bases and the J gene lost 5 bases, with 7 bases spanning the gap. The length of the CDR3 is 12 residues. Germline values: CDR1 MNHEY, CDR2 SMNVEV (reference sequence).

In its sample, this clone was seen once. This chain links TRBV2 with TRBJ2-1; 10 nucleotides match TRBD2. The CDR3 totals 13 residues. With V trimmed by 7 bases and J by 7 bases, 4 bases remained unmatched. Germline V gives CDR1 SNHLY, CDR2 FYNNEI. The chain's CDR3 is CASTTSGRNEQFF. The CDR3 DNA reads TGTGCCAGCACGACTAGCGGGCGGAATGAGCAGTTCTTC.

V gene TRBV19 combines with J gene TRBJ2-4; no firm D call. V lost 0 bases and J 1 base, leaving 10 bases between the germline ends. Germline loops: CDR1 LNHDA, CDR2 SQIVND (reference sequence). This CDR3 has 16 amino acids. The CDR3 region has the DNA TGTGCCAGTAGTATAGATTGGGATGAGGCCAAAAACATTCAGTACTTC. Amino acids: CASSIDWDEAKNIQYF.

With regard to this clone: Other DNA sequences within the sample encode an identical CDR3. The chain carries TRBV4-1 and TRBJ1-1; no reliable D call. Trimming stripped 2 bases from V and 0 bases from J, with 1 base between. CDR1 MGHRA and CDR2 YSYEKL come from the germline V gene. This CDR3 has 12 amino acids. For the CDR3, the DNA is TGCGCCAGCAGCCAACTGAACACTGAAGCTTTCTTT. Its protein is CASSQLNTEAFF.

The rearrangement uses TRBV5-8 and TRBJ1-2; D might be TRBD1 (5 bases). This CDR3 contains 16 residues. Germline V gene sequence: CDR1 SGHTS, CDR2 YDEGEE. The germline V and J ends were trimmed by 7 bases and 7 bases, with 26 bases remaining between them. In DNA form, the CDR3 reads TGTGCCAGCCCTGACCCCGGGACTGGCGGTGTCGGTGGCTACACCTTC. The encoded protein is CASPDPGTGGVGGYTF.

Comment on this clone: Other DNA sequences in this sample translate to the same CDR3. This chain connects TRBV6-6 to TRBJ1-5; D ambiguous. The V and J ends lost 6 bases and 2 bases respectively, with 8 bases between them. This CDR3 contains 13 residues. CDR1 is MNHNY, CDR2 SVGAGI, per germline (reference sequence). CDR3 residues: CASRVGGNQPQHF. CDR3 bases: TGTGCCAGCAGGGTCGGGGGCAATCAGCCCCAGCATTTT.

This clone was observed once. The CDR3 loop reads CASSITPGGIVYNEQFF. The CDR3 region has the DNA TGTGCCAGTAGTATCACTCCCGGGGGGATAGTCTACAATGAGCAGTTCTTC. The rearrangement links TRBV19 to TRBJ2-1, with 7 positions matching TRBD2. Trimming cost V 3 bases and J 3 bases; bases outside gene matches: 11. The germline CDR1 and CDR2 sequences are LNHDA and SQIVND (reference sequence). This CDR3 is built from 17 residues.

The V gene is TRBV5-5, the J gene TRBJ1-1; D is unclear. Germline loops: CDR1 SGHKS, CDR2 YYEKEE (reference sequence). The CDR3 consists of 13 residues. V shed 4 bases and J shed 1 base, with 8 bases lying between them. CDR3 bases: TGTGCCAGCAGCCCGTTGGGGAACACTGAAGCTTTCTTT. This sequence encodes CASSPLGNTEAFF.

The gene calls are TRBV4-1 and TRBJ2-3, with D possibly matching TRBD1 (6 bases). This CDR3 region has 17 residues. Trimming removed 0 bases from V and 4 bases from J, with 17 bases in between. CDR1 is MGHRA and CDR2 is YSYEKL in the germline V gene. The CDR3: CASSQDSLGGLADTQYF. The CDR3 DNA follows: TGCGCCAGCAGCCAAGATAGCCTTGGGGGCCTCGCAGATACGCAGTATTTT.

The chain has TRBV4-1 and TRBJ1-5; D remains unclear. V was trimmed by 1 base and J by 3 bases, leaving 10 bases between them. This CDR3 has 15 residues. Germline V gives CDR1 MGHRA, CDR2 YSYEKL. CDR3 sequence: CASSQVGLSNQPQHF. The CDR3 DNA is TGCGCCAGCAGCCAAGTTGGTCTTTCCAATCAGCCCCAGCATTTT.

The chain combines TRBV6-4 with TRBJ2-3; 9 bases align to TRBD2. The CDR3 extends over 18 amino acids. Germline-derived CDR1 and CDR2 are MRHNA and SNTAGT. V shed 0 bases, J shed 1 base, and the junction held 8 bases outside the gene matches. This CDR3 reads CASSDSRVGGRGTDTQYF. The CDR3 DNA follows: TGTGCCAGCAGTGACTCGAGGGTAGGCGGGAGGGGCACAGATACGCAGTATTTT.

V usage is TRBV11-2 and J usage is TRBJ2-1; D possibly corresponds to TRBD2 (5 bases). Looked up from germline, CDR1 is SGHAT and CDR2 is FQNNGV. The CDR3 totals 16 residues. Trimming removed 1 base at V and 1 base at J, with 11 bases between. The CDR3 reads CASSLVVSGSYNEQFF. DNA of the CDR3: TGTGCCAGCAGCTTAGTGGTCAGCGGTTCCTACAATGAGCAGTTCTTC.

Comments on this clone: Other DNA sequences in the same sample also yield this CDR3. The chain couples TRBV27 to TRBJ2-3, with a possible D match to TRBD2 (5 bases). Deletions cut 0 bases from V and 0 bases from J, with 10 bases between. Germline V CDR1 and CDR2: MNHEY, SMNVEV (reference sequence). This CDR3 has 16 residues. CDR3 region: CASSLSVRGSTDTQYF. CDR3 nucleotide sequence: TGTGCCAGCAGTTTATCGGTGCGCGGGAGCACAGATACGCAGTATTTT.

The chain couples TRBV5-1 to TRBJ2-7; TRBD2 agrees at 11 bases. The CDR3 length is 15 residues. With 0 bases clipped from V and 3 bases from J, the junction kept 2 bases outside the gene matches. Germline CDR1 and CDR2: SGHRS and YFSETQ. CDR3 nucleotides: TGCGCCAGCAGCTTGGGACTAGCGGGGTTCTACGAGCAGTACTTC. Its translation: CASSLGLAGFYEQYF.

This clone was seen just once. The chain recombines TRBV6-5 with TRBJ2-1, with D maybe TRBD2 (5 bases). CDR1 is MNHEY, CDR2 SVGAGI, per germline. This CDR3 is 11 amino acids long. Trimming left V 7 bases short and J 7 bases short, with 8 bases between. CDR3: CASTEGNEQFF. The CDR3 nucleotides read TGTGCCAGCACCGAGGGTAATGAGCAGTTCTTC.

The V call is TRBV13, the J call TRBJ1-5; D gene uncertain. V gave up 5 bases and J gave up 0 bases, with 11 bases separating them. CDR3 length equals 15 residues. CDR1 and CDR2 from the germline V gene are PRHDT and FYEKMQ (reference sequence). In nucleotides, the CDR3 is TGTGCCAGCAGCCTACGGGCCCTTAGCAATCAGCCCCAGCATTTT. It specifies CASSLRALSNQPQHF. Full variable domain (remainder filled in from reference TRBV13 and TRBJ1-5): AAGVIQSPRHLIKEKRETATLKCYPIPRHDTVYWYQQGPGQDPQFLISFYEKMQSDKGSIPDRFSAQQFSDYHSELNMSSLELGDSALYFCASSLRALSNQPQHFGDGTRLSIL.

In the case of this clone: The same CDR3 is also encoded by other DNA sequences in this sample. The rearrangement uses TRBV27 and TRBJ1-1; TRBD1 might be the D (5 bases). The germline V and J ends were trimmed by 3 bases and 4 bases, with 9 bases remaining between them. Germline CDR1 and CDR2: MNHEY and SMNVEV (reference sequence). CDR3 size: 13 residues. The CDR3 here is CASSFLQGTEAFF. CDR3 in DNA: TGTGCCAGCAGTTTCCTCCAGGGCACTGAAGCTTTCTTT.

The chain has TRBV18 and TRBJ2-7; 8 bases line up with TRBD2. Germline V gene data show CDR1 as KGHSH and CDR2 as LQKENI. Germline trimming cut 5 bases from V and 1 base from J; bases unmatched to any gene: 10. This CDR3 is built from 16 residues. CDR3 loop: CASSGAAREASYEQYF. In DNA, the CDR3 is TGTGCCAGCTCAGGGGCAGCGCGGGAGGCATCCTACGAGCAGTACTTC.

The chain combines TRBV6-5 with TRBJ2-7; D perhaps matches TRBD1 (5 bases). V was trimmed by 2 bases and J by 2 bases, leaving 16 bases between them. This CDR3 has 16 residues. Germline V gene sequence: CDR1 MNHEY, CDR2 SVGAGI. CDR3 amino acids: CASSYREPDKAYEQYF. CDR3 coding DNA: TGTGCCAGCAGTTACCGAGAGCCGGACAAAGCCTACGAGCAGTACTTC.

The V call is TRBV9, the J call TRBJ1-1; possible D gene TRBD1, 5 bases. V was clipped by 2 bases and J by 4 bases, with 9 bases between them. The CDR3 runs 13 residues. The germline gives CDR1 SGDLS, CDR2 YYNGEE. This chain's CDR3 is CASSVGTVTEAFF. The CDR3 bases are TGTGCCAGCAGCGTCGGGACCGTCACTGAAGCTTTCTTT.

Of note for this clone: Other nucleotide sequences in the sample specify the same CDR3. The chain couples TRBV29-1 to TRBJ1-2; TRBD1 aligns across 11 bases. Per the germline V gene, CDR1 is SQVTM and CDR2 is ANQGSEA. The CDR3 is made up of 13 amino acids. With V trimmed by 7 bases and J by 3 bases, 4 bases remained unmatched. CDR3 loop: CSARGQGDYGYTF. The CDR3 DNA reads TGCAGCGCCCGGGGACAGGGGGACTATGGCTACACCTTC.

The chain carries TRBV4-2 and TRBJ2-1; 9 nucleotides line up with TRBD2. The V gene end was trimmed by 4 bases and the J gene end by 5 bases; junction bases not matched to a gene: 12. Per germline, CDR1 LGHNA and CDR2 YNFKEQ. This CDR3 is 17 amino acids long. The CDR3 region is CASSRNPLAGINNEQFF. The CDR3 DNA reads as TGTGCCAGCAGCCGTAATCCGCTAGCGGGAATAAACAATGAGCAGTTCTTC.

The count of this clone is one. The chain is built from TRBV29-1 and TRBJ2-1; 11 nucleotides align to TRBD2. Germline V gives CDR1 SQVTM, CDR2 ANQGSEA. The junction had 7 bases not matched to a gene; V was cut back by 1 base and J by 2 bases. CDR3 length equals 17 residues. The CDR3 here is CSVEGGLAALTYNEQFF. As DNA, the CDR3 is TGCAGCGTTGAAGGGGGACTAGCGGCGCTAACCTACAATGAGCAGTTCTTC.

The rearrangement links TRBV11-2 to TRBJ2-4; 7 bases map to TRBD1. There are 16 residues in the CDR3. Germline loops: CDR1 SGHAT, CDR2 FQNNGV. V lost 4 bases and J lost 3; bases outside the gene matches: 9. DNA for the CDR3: TGTGCCAGCAGCTCGAGGGGGCCTATGGGCAAAAACATTCAGTACTTC. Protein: CASSSRGPMGKNIQYF.

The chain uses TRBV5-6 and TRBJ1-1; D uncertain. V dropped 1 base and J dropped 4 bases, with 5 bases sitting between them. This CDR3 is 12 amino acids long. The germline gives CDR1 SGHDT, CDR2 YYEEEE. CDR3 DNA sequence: TGTGCCAGCAGCTTGTACAGCACTGAAGCTTTCTTT. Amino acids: CASSLYSTEAFF. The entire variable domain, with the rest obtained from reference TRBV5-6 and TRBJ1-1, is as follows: DAGVTQSPTHLIKTRGQQVTLRCSPKSGHDTVSWYQQALGQGPQFIFQYYEEEERQRGNFPDRFSGHQFPNYSSELNVNALLLGDSALYLCASSLYSTEAFFGQGTRLTVV.

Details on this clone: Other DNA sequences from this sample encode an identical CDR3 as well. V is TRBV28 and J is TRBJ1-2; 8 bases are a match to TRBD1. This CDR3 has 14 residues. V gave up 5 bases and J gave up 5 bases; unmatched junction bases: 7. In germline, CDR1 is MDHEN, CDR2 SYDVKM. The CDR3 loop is CASSAPGQGYGYTF. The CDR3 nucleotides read TGTGCCAGCAGTGCCCCTGGACAGGGTTATGGCTACACCTTC.

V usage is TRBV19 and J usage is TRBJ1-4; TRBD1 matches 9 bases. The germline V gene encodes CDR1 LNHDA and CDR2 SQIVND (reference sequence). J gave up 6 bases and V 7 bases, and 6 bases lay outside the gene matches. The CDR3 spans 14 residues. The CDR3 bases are TGTGCCAGTATTGGGACAGGGAATCATGAAAAACTGTTTTTT. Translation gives CASIGTGNHEKLFF.